This T cell receptor beta chain stems from a study of OX40 agonist ivuxolimab in advanced cancers. About the research overall: Earlier treatment with anti-PD-1, anti-PD-L1 or anti-CTLA-4 was permitted, and approximately 38% had received some. General observations from the study: The work left the antigen specificity of expanded peripheral T cells undetermined. CD8+ T cells averaged more expanded clones than CD4+.

Blood specimens came from baseline, cycle 4 day 1, and cycle 7 day 1. There are 14 residues in the CDR3. CDR1 is SGHRS and CDR2 is YFSETQ in the germline V gene. Produced via immunoSEQ multiplex PCR; TCRdb's table is partial and in-frame only. The table records about 82,000 clones, 70% to 90% of them present only once. Comment on this clone: Its antigen remains unknown. One end of the junction varies from germline; a read error may be responsible.

The TCR sequence derives from an adult with an advanced solid tumor such as melanoma, head and neck, liver or kidney cancer. The chain links TRBV5-1 to TRBJ1-4; D not resolved. This specimen consisted of CD4+ or CD8+ T cells sorted from blood, obtained in a trial of the OX40 agonist ivuxolimab. Here the CDR3 DNA reads TGTGCCAGCAGCCCTCGACTTGGTAATGAAAAACTGTTTTTT. Amino acids: CASSPRLGNEKLFF.